This T cell receptor (beta chain) was obtained from a study of blood T cell repertoires in COVID-19 (TCRdb year 2020). Background on the whole study: Samples from collaborators originated in the United States, Italy and Spain and spanned both the acute and convalescent phases of COVID-19. Where available, HLA class I and class II types were taken from metadata supplied by the sample provider and were not determined by assay-based typing. Subjects who had been exposed to COVID-19, were actively infected with it, or had recovered from it provided the deeply sampled blood TCRbeta repertoires that made up the dataset. The material from the prospective study consisted of cDNA or gDNA derived from T cells, B-cell-depleted T cells, or PBMCs. A de-identified subject ID, COVID-19 status, age in years and sex were almost always included in the sample metadata. The repertoires were released in a freely available public database meant as a resource for research on the immune response to SARS-CoV-2. The samples were drawn from the first 160 participants of the ongoing ImmuneRACE study and from under 1,500 subjects provided by 6 global collaborators. Paper-wide results and their limitations: Clinical and demographic metadata were provided uncurated, with the amount varying by source and participant.

TCRbeta CDR3 regions were amplified from genomic DNA using the immunoSEQ Assay, a bias-controlled multiplex PCR. For the original study's pipeline: The number of nucleated cells in each sample was estimated by amplification of reference gene primers within the assay. To quantify the absolute abundance of each unique TCRbeta CDR3 rearrangement, sequence reads were collapsed and filtered. For each sample, productive Simpson clonality was calculated by taking the square root of Simpson's diversity index across productive rearrangements. This immuneACCESS table, as held by TCRdb, lists in-frame sequences with V and J called but not all clones. Of the missing ones, under half trace to an unresolved V gene in checked studies; the others have no known cause. The V and J calls and the clone size are those of that table, but D and trimming were determined from the DNA. The sample has more than 110,000 clones on record, roughly four fifths of them singletons. Of the sample, approximately 1.6% falls within the top ten clones.

Participants in the prospective study were enrolled through a virtual design, were aged about 18 to 100 years, and lived in approximately 24 United States geographic areas. Cohort assignment in the prospective study relied on participant-reported clinical history from a screening survey and a study questionnaire. A participant counted as exposed if, within 2 weeks of entering the study, that participant had been in contact with someone who had a PCR-confirmed or clinician-diagnosed COVID-19 case. In the prospective study, mobile phlebotomists collected whole blood, serum and a nasopharyngeal or oropharyngeal swab from each participant. Prospective study participants could optionally give additional blood draws and questionnaires over a roughly two-month period. Before DNA extraction, prospective study blood samples were shipped either frozen or at room temperature. Of note for this clone: Its antigen has not been determined. No base-level quality is on record; no much larger clone is a single base apart.

The CDR3 runs 14 amino acids, cysteine and phenylalanine included. CDR3 DNA only is kept here, 42 bases in frame from base 1. The V end gives up 4 bases and the J end 4 bases, leaving 5 bases in the junction not matched to a gene. Based on the germline V gene (reference sequence), the CDR1 and CDR2 sequences are SGHNT and YYREEE. This receptor was obtained from a woman aged 18-35 years who had been exposed to COVID-19. Sequenced: PBMCs or T cells enriched from blood (not recorded which). The chain links TRBV5-4 with TRBJ1-2; TRBD1 agrees with 9 junctional bases. The sequence in DNA is TGTGCCAGCAGCCTCATGACAGGGGGCTATGGCTACACCTTC. Translated, it reads CASSLMTGGYGYTF.